Shown below are 15 T cell receptor beta chains from a single sample sequenced in a study of response to subunit inactivated influenza vaccine. TCRdb reprocessed the RT-PCR reads via MiXCR and lists one record per CDR3 protein. Of roughly 500,000 distinct CDR3 sequences listed, approximately 22% are singletons. The same specimen was also included in a second study, on T cells expressing NK-cell markers. That paper states: TCR beta cDNA was made by 5'RACE template switching with UMIs.

The sequenced sample was CD4+ T cells sorted from PBMCs, obtained about 12 days after vaccination. The source of these receptors is a man aged 50-60 years who received an inactivated influenza vaccine.

This clonotype was detected only a few times. In nucleotides, the CDR3 is TGTGCCAGCAGTTTCCAGGGGCCGGTCACTGAAGCTTTCTTT. Translating gives CASSFQGPVTEAFF. This chain links TRBV12-3 or TRBV12-4 with TRBJ1-1; TRBD1 might be the D (6 bases). The CDR3 is 14 amino acids. Trimming took 3 bases from V and 4 from J, leaving 12 bases between them.

This chain joins TRBV28 and TRBJ2-1; 8 positions match TRBD1. The CDR3 sequence is 15 residues long. CDR1 and CDR2 (germline): MDHEN, SYDVKM. The junction had 7 bases not matched to a gene; V was cut back by 4 bases and J by 5 bases. The CDR3, as DNA: TGTGCCAGCAGTTCCGAACAGGGGGGACACAATGAGCAGTTCTTC. Translation gives CASSSEQGGHNEQFF.

This clonotype has a count of ten or more. The chain has TRBV6-1 and TRBJ1-1, with D unresolved. This CDR3 region has 13 residues. Germline loops: CDR1 MNHNS, CDR2 SASEGT. V was trimmed by 6 bases and J by 1 base, leaving 9 bases between them. The DNA for the CDR3 is TGTGCCAGCAGACGTCGGGAGAACACTGAAGCTTTCTTT. Translation gives CASRRRENTEAFF.

This clonotype came up many times. The chain couples TRBV12-3 or TRBV12-4 to TRBJ2-3; 7 bases align to TRBD1. This CDR3 has 14 residues. Trimming removed 7 bases from V and 4 bases from J; junction bases left unmatched: 8. CDR3 nucleotides: TGTGCCAGCACGGAGACAGGGTTTGCAGATACGCAGTATTTT. This translates into CASTETGFADTQYF.

The V gene is TRBV9, the J gene TRBJ2-1; 7 bases are shared with TRBD2. The germline CDR1 and CDR2 sequences are SGDLS and YYNGEE. CDR3 length: 14 amino acids. The junction had 3 bases not matched to a gene; V was cut back by 4 bases and J by 2 bases. Written as DNA, the CDR3 is TGTGCCAGCAGCTCGGGACTACCCTACAATGAGCAGTTCTTC. It specifies CASSSGLPYNEQFF.

This clonotype appeared a few times. The V call is TRBV2, the J call TRBJ2-7; D not certain. The CDR3 is 14 residues long. Germline V lookup: CDR1 SNHLY, CDR2 FYNNEI. The V end was cut by 7 bases, the J end by 2 bases, with 15 bases between. In nucleotides, the CDR3 is TGTGCCAGCACCACCCCACTAAGTCCCTACGAGCAGTACTTC. Translated: CASTTPLSPYEQYF.

The chain joins TRBV6-2 or TRBV6-3 to TRBJ2-1; D is possibly TRBD1 (5 bases). V lost 2 bases and J lost 8, with 19 bases in between. Germline V gives CDR1 MNHEY, CDR2 SVGEGT. The CDR3 is made up of 16 amino acids. The CDR3 protein is CASSYPPLSGFDEQFF. The CDR3 region has the DNA TGTGCCAGCAGTTACCCCCCCTTGTCAGGGTTCGATGAGCAGTTCTTC.

The chain is built from TRBV20-1 and TRBJ2-5; the D is unclear. The CDR3 extends over 14 amino acids. V lost 5 bases, J lost 3 bases, and 16 bases lay in between. CDR1 and CDR2 (germline): DFQATT, SNEGSKA (reference sequence). In nucleotides, the CDR3 is TGCAGTGCTCAAGCCCCAGCCGCGAAAGAGACCCAGTACTTC. Amino acid sequence: CSAQAPAAKETQYF.

This clonotype was seen a few times. The rearrangement joins TRBV5-5 to TRBJ2-7; D gene uncertain. The CDR3 loop spans 14 amino acids. V was shortened by 0 bases and J by 0 bases, with 7 bases between the two germline ends. Germline lookup yields CDR1 SGHKS and CDR2 YYEKEE (reference sequence). For the CDR3, the DNA is TGTGCCAGCAGCTTGGCTTCCCTCTCCTACGAGCAGTACTTC. This sequence encodes CASSLASLSYEQYF.

Only a few counts were recorded for this clonotype. This chain connects TRBV4-2 to TRBJ2-7, with 7 bases identical to TRBD1. V lost 4 bases to trimming and J lost 1 base; unmatched junction nucleotides: 7. This CDR3 contains 15 residues. Germline V gives CDR1 LGHNA, CDR2 YNFKEQ. DNA of the CDR3: TGTGCCAGCAGCCCCCCGGGACAGAGATCCTACGAGCAGTACTTC. Translation: CASSPPGQRSYEQYF.

This clonotype was picked up many times. The J gene is TRBJ1-3, the V gene TRBV30; D uncertain. Germline V CDR1 and CDR2: GTSNPN, SVGIG (reference sequence). The CDR3 extends over 15 amino acids. V was trimmed by 2 bases and J by 0 bases, leaving 11 bases between them. The CDR3 loop is CAWSSDPHSGNTIYF. For the CDR3, the DNA is TGTGCCTGGAGTAGTGATCCCCACTCTGGAAACACCATATATTTT.

In DNA, the CDR3 is TGTGCCATCAGTGACGCGGAAAATAATTCACCCCTCCACTTT. Translated, it gives CAISDAENNSPLHF. V is TRBV10-3 and J is TRBJ1-6; D unclear. V was trimmed by 3 bases and J by 5 bases, leaving 8 bases between them. Germline loops: CDR1 ENHRY, CDR2 SYGVKD. CDR3 size: 14 residues.

The V gene is TRBV10-1, the J gene TRBJ2-5; TRBD1 might be the D (6 bases). The CDR3 length is 15 residues. Germline CDR1 is WNHNN and CDR2 is SYGVQD (reference sequence). Trimming stripped 5 bases from V and 1 base from J, with 14 bases between. For the CDR3, the DNA is TGCGCCAGCAGTCCTCAACAGGGCCTCCAAGAGACCCAGTACTTC. It encodes CASSPQQGLQETQYF.

This chain joins TRBV7-6 and TRBJ2-5; 13 bases agree with TRBD2. This CDR3 comprises 16 residues. CDR1 is SGHVS, CDR2 FNYEAQ, per germline. The ends lost 9 bases at V and 5 bases at J; junction bases unmatched: 12. CDR3 nucleotides: TGTGCCAGTACCGGACTAGCGGGGGTAAAATTGGAGACCCAGTACTTC. Protein sequence: CASTGLAGVKLETQYF. Full variable domain (outside the CDR3, taken from reference TRBV7-6 and TRBJ2-5): GAGVSQSPRYKVTKRGQDVALRCDPISGHVSLYWYRQALGQGPEFLTYFNYEAQQDKSGLPNDRFSAERPEGSISTLTIQRTEQRDSAMYRCASTGLAGVKLETQYFGPGTRLLVL.

This clonotype was recorded only once. The chain links TRBV15 to TRBJ2-3; a possible D gene is TRBD2 (5 bases). Per the germline V gene, CDR1 is LNHNV and CDR2 is YYDKDF (reference sequence). The V and J ends lost 1 base and 5 bases respectively, with 13 bases between them. The CDR3 is 15 amino acids. The chain's CDR3 is CATSRVGGLRDTQYF. The CDR3 region has the DNA TGTGCCACCAGCAGAGTTGGAGGTCTGCGAGATACGCAGTATTTT.